This paragraph reports one TCR beta chain. Clones were sequenced by immunoSEQ multiplex PCR, and TCRdb holds only the in-frame ones, with some missing. The data show approximately 150,000 clones, with approximately 79% seen just once and 15% to 20% held by the top ten. These data originate in a study of blood T cell repertoires in COVID-19. About the study: Sample material is recorded as cDNA or gDNA derived from T cells, B-cell-depleted T cells, or PBMCs.

The trim removed 5 bases at V and 0 bases at J, leaving 11 bases unmatched. This CDR3 has 17 residues. Germline CDR1 MNHNY, CDR2 SVGAGI (reference sequence). The clonotype was recovered from a woman of 80 years or more with acute or convalescent COVID-19. The chain links TRBV6-6 to TRBJ1-1; TRBD1 matches at 8 bases. The sequenced sample consisted of peripheral blood. CDR3 protein: CASSPILTGGVNTEAFF. The DNA of the CDR3 is TGTGCCAGCAGTCCAATACTTACAGGGGGAGTGAACACTGAAGCTTTCTTT.